A selection of T cell receptor beta chains follows, all from one sample in a study of graft-versus-host responses after intestinal transplantation. Some clones are missing from TCRdb's copy, which holds only in-frame ones; the method was immunoSEQ multiplex PCR. Here the sample spans about 54,000 clones, 91% being singletons. The input for sequencing was PBMCs, taken 650 to 670 days after intestinal transplant. These receptors were collected from a human patient who received an intestinal transplant, so some T cells may come from the graft donor. Each CDR3 is given with its conserved first and last residue. The order of the fields is J gene, D gene, V gene, clone size, CDR3 protein, CDR3 DNA. The D gene is left open where the match is weak. For some rows the clone size is stated as once, few or many, or as a class when expanded; others skip it.

>TRBJ1-2|-|TRBV5-1|-
CASSLVGRGGDPNYGYTF
TGCGCCAGCAGCTTGGTTGGTAGGGGAGGGGACCCTAACTATGGCTACACCTTC
>TRBJ2-6|-|TRBV7-8|-
CASSANGYPQSRANVLTF
TGTGCCAGCAGCGCGAACGGGTACCCACAAAGTCGGGCCAACGTCCTGACTTTC
>TRBJ2-7|-|TRBV4-1|-
CASSLEWTTLGGEQYF
TGCGCCAGCAGCCTTGAATGGACAACCCTAGGGGGCGAGCAGTACTTC
>TRBJ2-7|-|TRBV5-4|once
CASSLRGTYEQYF
TGTGCCAGCAGCTTGAGGGGGACCTACGAGCAGTACTTC
>TRBJ2-2|-|TRBV9|-
CASSVSTRDLNTGELFF
TGTGCCAGCAGCGTGTCGACCCGGGACCTCAACACCGGGGAGCTGTTTTTT
>TRBJ1-1|TRBD1|TRBV29-1|-
CSVSRGLGDTEAFF
TGCAGCGTCAGCAGGGGGCTTGGGGACACTGAAGCTTTCTTT
>TRBJ2-7|-|TRBV19|-
CASSIWAQGYEQYF
TGTGCCAGTAGTATTTGGGCACAGGGCTACGAGCAGTACTTC
>TRBJ2-7|-|TRBV13|-
CASSLGTEPPYEQYF
TGTGCCAGCAGCTTAGGGACAGAACCCCCGTACGAGCAGTACTTC
>TRBJ2-3|TRBD2|TRBV4-2|-
CASSREPSGGPQDTQYF
TGTGCCAGCAGCCGAGAACCTAGCGGGGGGCCCCAAGATACGCAGTATTTT
>TRBJ2-3|-|TRBV5-4|-
CASSLVGVGTDTQYF
TGTGCCAGCAGCTTGGTGGGAGTTGGCACAGATACGCAGTATTTT
>TRBJ2-3|-|TRBV5-1|-
CASSPRASTDTQYF
TGCGCCAGCAGTCCTCGGGCCAGCACAGATACGCAGTATTTT
>TRBJ1-2|-|TRBV20-1|-
CSAADYGYTF
TGCAGTGCTGCGGACTATGGCTACACCTTC
>TRBJ1-2|TRBD1|TRBV5-1|once
CASSSWTGNYGYTF
TGCGCCAGCAGCTCGTGGACAGGAAACTATGGCTACACCTTC
>TRBJ1-2|TRBD1|TRBV2|-
CASSELPGQGSYTF
TGTGCCAGCAGTGAACTGCCGGGACAGGGCAGCTACACCTTC
>TRBJ2-3|-|TRBV11-2|-
CASSLVGGLDTQYF
TGTGCCAGCAGCTTGGTGGGGGGCCTTGATACGCAGTATTTT
>TRBJ2-1|TRBD1|TRBV7-6|-
CASSPRTGTAYNEQFF
TGTGCCAGCAGCCCGCGGACAGGGACAGCCTACAATGAGCAGTTCTTC
>TRBJ2-1|TRBD2|TRBV9|-
CASSLRGDSYNEQFF
TGTGCCAGCAGCCTACGGGGGGACTCCTACAATGAGCAGTTCTTC
>TRBJ1-1|TRBD1|TRBV5-8|once
CASSLGTGPFEAFF
TGTGCCAGCAGCTTGGGGACAGGGCCCTTTGAAGCTTTCTTT
>TRBJ1-2|-|TRBV2|once
CASSEAVFYGYTF
TGTGCCAGCAGTGAAGCGGTCTTCTATGGCTACACCTTC
>TRBJ2-7|-|TRBV27|-
CASKTGLGLSEQYF
TGTGCCAGCAAAACTGGGCTCGGGCTGAGCGAGCAGTACTTC
>TRBJ2-1|-|TRBV7-9|-
CASSLKGSGNEQFF
TGTGCCAGCAGCTTAAAGGGGAGTGGAAATGAGCAGTTCTTC
>TRBJ2-7|TRBD2|TRBV4-1|-
CASSHGGVHEQYF
TGCGCCAGCAGCCATGGGGGGGTCCACGAGCAGTACTTC
>TRBJ2-7|TRBD2|TRBV5-1|-
CASSLTTGTRGLEQYF
TGCGCCAGCAGCCTGACGACCGGGACTAGAGGGCTCGAGCAGTACTTC
>TRBJ2-7|-|TRBV19|-
CASSTHYEQYF
TGTGCCAGTAGTACCCACTACGAGCAGTACTTC
>TRBJ1-2|-|TRBV25-1|-
CASSESGADGYTF
TGTGCCAGCAGTGAATCGGGAGCGGATGGCTACACCTTC
>TRBJ2-7|-|TRBV27|-
CASSLFPGAYEQYF
TGTGCCAGCAGTTTATTCCCGGGGGCCTACGAGCAGTACTTC
>TRBJ2-1|-|TRBV4-1|-
CASSQDYNEQFF
TGCGCCAGCAGCCAAGATTACAATGAGCAGTTCTTC
>TRBJ1-6|-|TRBV6-8|-
CASSYSNPLITTNSPLHF
TGTGCCAGCAGTTACTCGAATCCCCTTATTACAACCAATTCACCCCTCCACTTT
>TRBJ1-2|-|TRBV2|-
CASSRGPDGYTF
TGTGCCAGCAGCCGGGGTCCGGATGGCTACACCTTC
>TRBJ1-2|-|TRBV27|-
CASSPHREMVYGYTF
TGTGCCAGCAGTCCCCACAGGGAGATGGTCTATGGCTACACCTTC
>TRBJ1-1|-|TRBV18|-
CASSPQDGGTEAFF
TGTGCCAGCTCACCACAGGACGGGGGCACTGAAGCTTTCTTT
>TRBJ2-7|TRBD1|TRBV6-5|-
CASRKQGGYEQYF
TGTGCCAGCAGAAAACAGGGGGGATACGAGCAGTACTTC
>TRBJ1-5|-|TRBV6-1|few
CASVRGVNQPQHF
TGTGCCAGCGTTCGGGGTGTCAATCAGCCCCAGCATTTT
>TRBJ2-5|-|TRBV11-2|-
CASSPPRTGPAQETQYF
TGTGCCAGCAGTCCTCCCCGCACGGGGCCAGCCCAAGAGACCCAGTACTTC
>TRBJ1-4|-|TRBV7-9|-
CASSLGGVGEKLFF
TGTGCCAGCAGCTTAGGAGGGGTGGGCGAAAAACTGTTTTTT